This TCR beta chain is drawn from a study of early T cells in non-severe SARS-CoV-2 infection. MiXCR, run by TCRdb on the 5' RACE reads, gives a single entry per CDR3 protein. The sample has 95,000 to 120,000 distinct CDR3 sequences; roughly an eighth are singletons. V shed 5 bases and J shed 0 bases, with 14 bases lying between them. The CDR3 runs to 16 residues. This TCR derives from an adult who was a healthcare worker with PCR-confirmed SARS-CoV-2 infection or an uninfected control (not recorded which). This chain uses TRBV12-3 or TRBV12-4 with TRBJ2-4; D is uncertain. Sequencing was carried out using whole blood. In nucleotides, the CDR3 is TGTGCCAGCAGTCCGTTTGACGGATTAGCCAAAAACATTCAGTACTTC. It codes for CASSPFDGLAKNIQYF.